This T cell receptor beta chain was recovered during a study of cytomegalovirus exposure and HLA in healthy donors. Vbeta (60) and Jbeta (13) primers were used in the PCR. Some clones are missing from TCRdb's copy, which holds only in-frame ones; the method was immunoSEQ multiplex PCR. The data show more than 110,000 clones, 75% to 85% seen once. By share of the sample, this clone is medium-sized. Germline V gene lookup returns CDR1 LGHNA and CDR2 YSLEER. J lost 5 bases, V lost 4 bases, and 5 bases had no gene match. This CDR3 region has 14 residues. J is TRBJ1-5 and V is TRBV4-3, with TRBD1 identical over 7 bases. The origin of this receptor is a female donor in good health and CMV-seronegative. Sequencing input: PBMCs. CDR3 in amino acids: CASSPGQAYQPQHF. The CDR3 nucleotides read TGCGCCAGCAGCCCCGGACAGGCATATCAGCCCCAGCATTTT.